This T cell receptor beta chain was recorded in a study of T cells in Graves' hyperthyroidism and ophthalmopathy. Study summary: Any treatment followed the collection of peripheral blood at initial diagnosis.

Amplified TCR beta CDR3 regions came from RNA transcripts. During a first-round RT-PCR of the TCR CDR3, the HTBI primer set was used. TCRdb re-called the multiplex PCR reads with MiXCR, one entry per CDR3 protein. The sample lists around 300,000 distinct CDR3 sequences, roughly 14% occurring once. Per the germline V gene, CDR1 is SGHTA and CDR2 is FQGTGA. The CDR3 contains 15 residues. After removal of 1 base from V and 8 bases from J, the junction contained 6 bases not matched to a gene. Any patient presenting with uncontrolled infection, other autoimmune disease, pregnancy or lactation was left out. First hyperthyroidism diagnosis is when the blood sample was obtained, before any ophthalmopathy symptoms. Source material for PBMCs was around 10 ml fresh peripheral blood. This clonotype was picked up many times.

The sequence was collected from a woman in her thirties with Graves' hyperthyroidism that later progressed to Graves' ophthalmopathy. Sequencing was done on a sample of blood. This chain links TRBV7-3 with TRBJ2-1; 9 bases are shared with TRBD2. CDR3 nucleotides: TGTGCCAGCAGCTTAAGTGCGGGAGGGTACCATGAGCAGTTCTTC. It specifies CASSLSAGGYHEQFF.